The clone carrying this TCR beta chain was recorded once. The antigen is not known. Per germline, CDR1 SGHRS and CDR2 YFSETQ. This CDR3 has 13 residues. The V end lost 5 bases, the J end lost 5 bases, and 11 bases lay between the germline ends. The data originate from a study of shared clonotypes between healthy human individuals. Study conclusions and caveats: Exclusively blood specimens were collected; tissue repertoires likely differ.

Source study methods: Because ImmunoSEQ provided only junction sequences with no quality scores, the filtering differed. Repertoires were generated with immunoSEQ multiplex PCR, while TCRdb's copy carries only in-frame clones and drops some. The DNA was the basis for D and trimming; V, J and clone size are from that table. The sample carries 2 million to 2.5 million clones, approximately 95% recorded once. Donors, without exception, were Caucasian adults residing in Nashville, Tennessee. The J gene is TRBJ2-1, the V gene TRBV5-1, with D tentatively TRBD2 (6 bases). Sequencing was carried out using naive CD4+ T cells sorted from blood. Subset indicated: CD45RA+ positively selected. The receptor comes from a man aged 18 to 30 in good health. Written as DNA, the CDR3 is TGCGCCAGCAGGCGGGATGGGGACAATGAGCAGTTCTTC. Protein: CASRRDGDNEQFF.